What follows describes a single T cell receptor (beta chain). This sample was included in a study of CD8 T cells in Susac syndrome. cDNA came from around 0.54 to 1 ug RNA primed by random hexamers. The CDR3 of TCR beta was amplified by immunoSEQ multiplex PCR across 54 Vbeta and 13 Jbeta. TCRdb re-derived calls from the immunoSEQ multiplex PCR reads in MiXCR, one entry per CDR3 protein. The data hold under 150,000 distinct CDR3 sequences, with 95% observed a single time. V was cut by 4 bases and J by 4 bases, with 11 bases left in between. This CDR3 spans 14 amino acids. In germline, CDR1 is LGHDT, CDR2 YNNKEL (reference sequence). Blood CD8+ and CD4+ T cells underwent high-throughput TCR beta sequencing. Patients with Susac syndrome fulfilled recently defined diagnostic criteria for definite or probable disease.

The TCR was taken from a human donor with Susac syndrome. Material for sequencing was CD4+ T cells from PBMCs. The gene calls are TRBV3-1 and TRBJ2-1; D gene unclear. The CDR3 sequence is CASSPRGFYNEQFF. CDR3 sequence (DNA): TGTGCCAGCAGCCCTCGTGGGTTTTACAATGAGCAGTTCTTC.